This T cell receptor beta chain was identified in a study of T-cell reconstitution after alpha-beta-depleted transplantation in children. Study-wide results and limits: Surviving thymic progenitors and recipient T cells were the source of high TCRbeta diversity at day 60 in some patients. Newly made T cells mostly supplied T-cell counts and diversity one year after transplant. The origin of alpha-beta T cells about two months after transplant was reportedly several hundred expanded graft clones.

V lost 4 bases and J 5 bases, leaving 12 bases between the germline ends. This CDR3 has 13 residues. Germline V gene sequence: CDR1 LGHNA, CDR2 YNFKEQ. With respect to this clonotype: Its antigen is not identified.

TCRbeta library construction was performed incorporating unique molecular identifiers. Using its own MiXCR run on the PCR reads, TCRdb lists one record per CDR3 protein. The sample holds roughly 790,000 distinct CDR3 sequences; roughly 15% are singletons and the top ten take about 4.6%. The clonotype comes from a male patient younger than 18 who had a stem cell transplant for acute lymphoblastic leukemia, so the T cells may come from the graft donor. The chain links TRBV4-2 to TRBJ2-7; no reliable D call. Sequenced here: PBMCs, mostly from graft donor cells, sampled 360 days after TCRalphabeta/CD19-depleted stem cell transplant. The DNA of the CDR3 is TGTGCCAGCAGCCCCGCGCTCCGCCACGAGCAGTACTTC. Encoded protein: CASSPALRHEQYF.